This TCR beta chain is drawn from a study of blood T cell repertoires in COVID-19. Method: immunoSEQ multiplex PCR; TCRdb's copy keeps in-frame clones and lacks some. In the table there are 130,000 to 150,000 clones, 81% of which are singletons. Germline CDR1 is SGHTA and CDR2 is FQGNSA. The CDR3 consists of 15 residues. J was trimmed by 8 bases and V by 4 bases; bases with no gene match: 8. The clonotype originates from a human donor with acute or convalescent COVID-19. The donor label of this sample is uncertain. V usage is TRBV7-2 and J usage is TRBJ1-2, with TRBD1 matching 12 bases. Sequencing input: peripheral blood. The CDR3 DNA follows: TGTGCCAGCAGCTATTTAGGGACAGGGGGCGGGGGCTACACCTTC. Translated: CASSYLGTGGGGYTF.